Sequencing of this T cell receptor beta chain was carried out in a study of cytomegalovirus exposure and HLA in healthy donors. In the study overall: Unique TCRs from HLA-typed donors, 70 million to 85 million of them, were held in an early data release. General study results and limits: Among TCR beta chains, those listed as cytomegalovirus-associated numbered around 180.

Regarding this clone: Its specificity is unknown.

PCR was performed using 60 Vbeta and 13 Jbeta primers. Using immunoSEQ multiplex PCR, the repertoire was profiled, and TCRdb retains in-frame clones only, with some absent. The sample consists of 100,000 to 140,000 clones, approximately 73% of them appearing once. J was trimmed by 2 bases and V by 5 bases; bases with no gene match: 7. This CDR3 has 15 amino acids. CDR1 and CDR2 from the germline V gene are SGHTA and FQGTGA. The sequencing sample was made of PBMCs. The origin of this receptor is a man younger than 40 in good health and CMV-seronegative. This chain joins TRBV7-3 and TRBJ2-7; 9 bases are shared with TRBD2. This chain's CDR3 is CASSQTGTSPYEQYF. CDR3 nucleotides: TGTGCCAGCAGCCAGACCGGGACTAGCCCCTACGAGCAGTACTTC.